This TCR beta chain was recorded in a study of identical twins. Whole-study results and caveats: Fewer insertions characterized abundant cord blood beta clonotypes, whereas memory repertoires showed none. Those out-of-frame alpha sequences shared by twins showed an excess of low generation probability.

On this clonotype itself: Its antigen is still unknown.

Each cDNA held unique molecular identifiers, and template switching gave it a universal primer site. TCRdb itself ran the 5' RACE reads through MiXCR, one entry per CDR3 protein. The repertoire holds under 900,000 distinct CDR3 sequences, with more than 9% as singletons. Trimming pared 3 bases from V and 10 bases from J, leaving 15 bases between. The germline V gene encodes CDR1 LNHNV and CDR2 YYDKDF (reference sequence). The CDR3 is 14 amino acids. These sequences were also reported in another study, on yellow fever vaccine responses in identical twins.

This receptor was identified in a woman younger than 30 in good health. Sequencing used PBMCs. The rearrangement uses TRBV15 and TRBJ1-4, with a weak D call TRBD1 (6 bases). The CDR3 sequence is CATSSQQGSGKLFF. The CDR3 DNA reads as TGTGCCACCAGCAGCCAACAGGGCTCCGGAAAACTGTTTTTT. Drawing the rest from reference TRBV15 and TRBJ1-4, the complete variable domain is DAMVIQNPRYQVTQFGKPVTLSCSQTLNHNVMYWYQQKSSQAPKLLFHYYDKDFNNEADTPDNFQSRRPNTSFCFLDIRSPGLGDTAMYLCATSSQQGSGKLFFGSGTQLSVL.